The 2 T cell receptor beta chains below all came from one sample that was sequenced in a study of blood T cell repertoires in COVID-19. Sequenced by immunoSEQ multiplex PCR; TCRdb stores in-frame clones only, minus some. Of over 150,000 clones listed, approximately 83% are singletons. Sequenced material: peripheral blood. The receptors shown here come from a woman aged 60-75 years with COVID-19, enrolled during active disease.

The rearrangement joins TRBV5-6 to TRBJ1-1, with D perhaps matching TRBD1 (5 bases). Germline lookup yields CDR1 SGHDT and CDR2 YYEEEE. There are 16 residues in the CDR3. Trimming took 1 base from V and 0 from J, leaving 13 bases between them. The CDR3 sequence is CASSLRAGPLNTEAFF. CDR3 nucleotides: TGTGCCAGCAGCTTGAGGGCAGGGCCCCTGAACACTGAAGCTTTCTTT.

The chain combines TRBV6-1 with TRBJ2-3, with 8 bases fitting TRBD1. Trimming took 3 bases from V and 6 from J; bases not matched to a gene: 5. This CDR3 is built from 14 residues. Germline assignment: CDR1 MNHNS and CDR2 SASEGT. The CDR3 nucleotides are TGTGCCAGCAGTGATCGGCAGGGGGCGGATACGCAGTATTTT. Translation gives CASSDRQGADTQYF.